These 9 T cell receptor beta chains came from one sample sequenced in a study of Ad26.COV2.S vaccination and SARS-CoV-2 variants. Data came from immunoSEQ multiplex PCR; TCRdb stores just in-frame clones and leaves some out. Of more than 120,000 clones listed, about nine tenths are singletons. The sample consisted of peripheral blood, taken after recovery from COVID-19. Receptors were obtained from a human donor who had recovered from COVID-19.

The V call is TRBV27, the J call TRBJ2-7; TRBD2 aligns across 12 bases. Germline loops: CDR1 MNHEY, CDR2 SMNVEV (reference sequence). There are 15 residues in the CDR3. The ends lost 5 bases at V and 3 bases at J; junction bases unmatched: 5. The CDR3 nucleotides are TGTGCCAGCAGTGGACCTAGCGGGGGGGTCTACGAGCAGTACTTC. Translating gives CASSGPSGGVYEQYF.

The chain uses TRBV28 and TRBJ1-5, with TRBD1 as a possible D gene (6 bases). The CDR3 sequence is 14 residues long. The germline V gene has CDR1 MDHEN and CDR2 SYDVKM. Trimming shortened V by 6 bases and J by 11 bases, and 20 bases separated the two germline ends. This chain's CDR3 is CASRTTGQESAQHF. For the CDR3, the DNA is TGTGCCAGCAGAACTACAGGGCAGGAATCGGCCCAGCATTTT.

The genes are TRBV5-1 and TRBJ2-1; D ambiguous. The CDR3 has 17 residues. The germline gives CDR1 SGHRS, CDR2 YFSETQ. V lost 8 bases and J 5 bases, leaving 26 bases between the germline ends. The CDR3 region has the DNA TGCGCCAGTTGTCCCCTTCTAGGAGTCGGGTTTCACAATGAGCAGTTCTTC. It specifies CASCPLLGVGFHNEQFF.

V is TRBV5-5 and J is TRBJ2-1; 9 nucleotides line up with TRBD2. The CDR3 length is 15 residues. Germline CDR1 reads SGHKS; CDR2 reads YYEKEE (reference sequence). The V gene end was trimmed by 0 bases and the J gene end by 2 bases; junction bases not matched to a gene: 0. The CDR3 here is CASSLVAGAYNEQFF. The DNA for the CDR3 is TGTGCCAGCAGCTTGGTAGCGGGGGCCTACAATGAGCAGTTCTTC.

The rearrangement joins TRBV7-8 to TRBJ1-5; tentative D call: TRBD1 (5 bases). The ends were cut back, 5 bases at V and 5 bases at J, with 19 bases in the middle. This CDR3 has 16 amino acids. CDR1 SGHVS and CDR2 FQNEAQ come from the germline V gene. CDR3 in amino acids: CASSPPSDKEHQPQHF. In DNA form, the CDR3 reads TGTGCCAGCAGCCCGCCTTCGGACAAGGAGCATCAGCCCCAGCATTTT.

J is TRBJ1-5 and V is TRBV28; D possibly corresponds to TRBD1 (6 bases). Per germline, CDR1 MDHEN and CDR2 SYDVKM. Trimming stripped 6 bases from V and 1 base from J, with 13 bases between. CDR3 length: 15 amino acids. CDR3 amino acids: CASSRQERSNQPQHF. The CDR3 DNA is TGTGCCAGCAGCCGACAGGAGAGAAGCAATCAGCCCCAGCATTTT.

Here the CDR3 DNA reads TGTGCCAGCAGTGACGGTCTAGCTAACTATGGCTACACCTTC. Translation gives CASSDGLANYGYTF. This chain uses TRBV27 with TRBJ1-2; the D is unclear. V shed 5 bases and J shed 0 bases, with 10 bases lying between them. The germline gives CDR1 MNHEY, CDR2 SMNVEV (reference sequence). The CDR3 extends over 14 amino acids.

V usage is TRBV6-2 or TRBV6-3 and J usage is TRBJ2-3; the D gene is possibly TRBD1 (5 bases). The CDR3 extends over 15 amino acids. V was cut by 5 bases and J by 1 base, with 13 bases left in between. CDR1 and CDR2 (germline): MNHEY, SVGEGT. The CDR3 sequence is CASSRLGPRTDTQYF. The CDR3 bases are TGTGCCAGCAGTCGGCTGGGGCCCCGCACAGATACGCAGTATTTT.

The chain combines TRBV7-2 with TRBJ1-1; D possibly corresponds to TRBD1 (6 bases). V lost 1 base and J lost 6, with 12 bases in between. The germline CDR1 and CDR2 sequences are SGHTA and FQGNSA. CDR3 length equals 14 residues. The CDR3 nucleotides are TGTGCCAGCAGCTTAGGGGGGGGCGCCCCTGAAGCTTTCTTT. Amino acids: CASSLGGGAPEAFF.